The present T cell receptor (beta chain) was sequenced within a study of beta chain features in type 1 diabetes. In the study overall: There was similarity between patients and healthy donors in age, gender and cell yields. Study outcomes and limitations: It was among patients, rather than healthy donors, that naive, central memory and Treg TCRB repertoires appeared more similar. PCR might favor shorter templates, but any such skew would affect patients and controls equally. Within each of all four CD4+ subsets, Type 1 diabetes patients had TCRB CDR3s that were moderately but significantly shorter. When VDJ junctions were examined, type 1 diabetes patients showed fewer insertions and more deletions.

This clone was seen only a few times. Its matching antigen is unknown. Sequenced material consisted of expressed TCRB transcripts (all of the isolated RNA was reverse transcribed). Clones were read by immunoSEQ multiplex PCR, and TCRdb kept only the in-frame ones, dropping some. The sample carries about 150,000 clones, 10% recorded once. The sample taken for sequencing was central memory CD4+ T cells from blood. The receptor was isolated from a man under 40 with type 1 diabetes.

CDR3 residues: CASSQADRYQRQPQHF. As DNA, the CDR3 is TGCGCCAGCAGCCAAGCCGACAGGTACCAGCGTCAGCCCCAGCATTTT. The J gene is TRBJ1-5, the V gene TRBV4-1, with a weak D call TRBD1 (6 bases). The CDR3 is 16 residues long. Trimming cost V 1 base and J 6 bases, with 16 bases left between them. Germline CDR1 reads MGHRA; CDR2 reads YSYEKL.